This T cell receptor beta chain was sequenced in a study of graft-versus-host responses after intestinal transplantation (dated by TCRdb to the early 2020s). For context, the study as a whole: Recipients received multivisceral, liver-intestinal, or isolated intestinal transplants. The cohort enrolled 20 to 30 intestinal transplant recipients, one of whom was a retransplant, and 3 patients without pretransplant specimens were excluded. Donor T cell macrochimerism was defined as a peak of at least 4% donor T cells among recipient peripheral blood mononuclear cells. Every recipient was given anti-thymocyte globulin induction, then maintenance tacrolimus and steroids for 2 to 3 years. Rather than being sequenced by the commercial service, samples from a few later patients were sequenced in-house on an Illumina MiSeq and processed with MiXCR. Alloreactive clones were identified by sequencing pre-transplant mixed lymphocyte reaction products and comparing these products with unstimulated pre-transplant donor and recipient T cells. After intestinal transplantation, graft-versus-host and host-versus-graft alloreactive T cell clones were followed in the graft, circulation and bone marrow using bulk TCR-beta CDR3 sequencing. Points the paper makes about the study in general: In patients with donor T cell macrochimerism, the allografts had high GvH to HvG T cell clonal ratios. Early after transplant, peak levels of circulating GvH clones were associated with declines in HvG clones. GvH clones were found in recipient bone marrow, and some of the GvH clones appeared earlier in ileal mucosa or blood, which is consistent with an intestinal mucosal origin. The conclusions were limited by the relatively low number and heterogeneity of the intestinal transplant patients.

This clone was observed a handful of times. Per-base quality was not reported, and no clone a single base away is much larger than it. The label giving this sample's time point can be read as: cells obtained before transplantation from donor or recipient. In mixed lymphocyte reactions, approximately 200,000 CFSE-labeled pre-transplant responders were plated with approximately 200,000 irradiated violet-dye-labeled stimulators and cultured for less than seven days. After the mixed lymphocyte reaction, proliferating CD3+CD4+CFSE-low and CD3+CD8+CFSE-low responder cells were FACS-sorted on a BD Influx sorter. The library was obtained by the immunoSEQ multiplex PCR assay. For most patients, genomic DNA was isolated with the Qiagen DNeasy Blood and Tissue Kit and sent frozen to Adaptive Biotechnologies for TCR sequencing. For most patients, genomic DNA was subjected to high-throughput TCR-beta CDR3 sequencing by Adaptive Biotechnologies. On the study's bioinformatics: TCR sequencing data were retrieved from Adaptive's ImmunoSEQ software for around 18 patients, whereas a few other patients were processed with MiXCR and VDJtools. To correct CD4 versus CD8 sorting errors, any sequence found in both subsets at a frequency ratio below 5:1 was removed. CDR3 nucleotide sequences shared by donor and recipient were removed because the origin of these sequences could not be assigned. To count as alloreactive, a clone needed at least 2-fold expansion over unstimulated cells and a minimum CFSE-low frequency of 0.002% (template counts) or 0.001% (read counts). A clone was considered mappable if detected in the sequenced pre-transplant spleen, lymph node, or MLR CFSE-low populations of the donor or recipient. The cumulative frequency of alloreactive clones was calculated as a percentage of all sequences, weighted by copy number. Held by TCRdb, this immuneACCESS table contains in-frame sequences only and omits some clones. Under half of the omission traces to an unresolved V gene where checked; the cause of the rest is unknown. V, J and clone size are taken as reported in that table, and D and trimming were inferred from the DNA itself. The sample has around 15,000 clones on record, roughly a third of them singletons. The ten largest clones take up over 3.5% of the sample.

CDR3 length: 15 amino acids, cysteine to phenylalanine. The retained sequence is limited to the CDR3, 45 bases, with the frame set at the first base. The germline V gene supplies CDR1 MNHEY and CDR2 SVGAGI. V and J are trimmed by 3 bases and 5 bases, and the gene matches miss 2 bases of the junction. This sequence uses TRBV6-5 and TRBJ2-3; 13 central bases correspond to TRBD2. The specimen was alloreactive CD4+ T cells from a mixed lymphocyte reaction culture, collected before intestinal transplant. The sample's cell subset or site label is to be understood as: CFSE-low proliferating T cells sorted from roughly six-day pre-transplant mixed lymphocyte reaction (GvH or HvG direction). The TCR comes from a human patient who received an intestinal transplant. The CDR3 region reads CASSYGLAGVDTQYF. The sequenced DNA is TGTGCCAGCAGTTATGGACTAGCGGGGGTAGATACGCAGTATTTT.